This TCR beta chain stems from a study of sequential checkpoint blockade in melanoma. This CDR3 spans 14 amino acids. Trimming cost V 2 bases and J 0 bases, with 4 bases left between them. Germline CDR1 reads LGHNA; CDR2 reads YNFKEQ. Assay used: immunoSEQ multiplex PCR; TCRdb lists only in-frame clones, some missing. In the table there are over 4,000 clones, 78% of which are singletons. Indicated treatment: randomized to nivolumab then ipilimumab (arm A) or the reverse (arm B). The receptor was derived from a human donor with melanoma. The sample in question was CD8+ T cells sorted from blood (inferred from file names), obtained from a patient given nivolumab and ipilimumab in sequence. This chain links TRBV4-2 with TRBJ2-2; D unresolved. CDR3 in amino acids: CASSQLTNTGELFF. The CDR3 bases are TGTGCCAGCAGCCAACTTACGAACACCGGGGAGCTGTTTTTT.